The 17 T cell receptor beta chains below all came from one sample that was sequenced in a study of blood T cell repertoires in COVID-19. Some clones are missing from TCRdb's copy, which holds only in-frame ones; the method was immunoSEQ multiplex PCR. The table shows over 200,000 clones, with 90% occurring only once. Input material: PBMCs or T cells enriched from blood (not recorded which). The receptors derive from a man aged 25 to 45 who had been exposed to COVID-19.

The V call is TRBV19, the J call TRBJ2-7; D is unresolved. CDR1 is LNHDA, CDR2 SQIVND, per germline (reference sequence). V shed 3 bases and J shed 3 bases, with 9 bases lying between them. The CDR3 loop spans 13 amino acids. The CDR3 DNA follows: TGTGCCAGTAGTATCGGTCCGTACTACGAGCAGTACTTC. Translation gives CASSIGPYYEQYF.

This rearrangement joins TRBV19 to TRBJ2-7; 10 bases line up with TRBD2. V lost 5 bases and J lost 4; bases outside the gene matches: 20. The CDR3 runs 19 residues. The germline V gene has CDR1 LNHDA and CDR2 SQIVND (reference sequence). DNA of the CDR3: TGTGCCAGTAGTTACGGTTCTAGCGGGAGCAACCAACGATTTTACGAGCAGTACTTC. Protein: CASSYGSSGSNQRFYEQYF.

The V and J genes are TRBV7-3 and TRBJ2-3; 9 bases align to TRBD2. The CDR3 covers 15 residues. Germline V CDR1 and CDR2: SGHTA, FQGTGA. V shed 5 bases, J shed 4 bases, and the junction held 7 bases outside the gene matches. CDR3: CASSRGGAEADTQYF. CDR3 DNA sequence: TGTGCCAGCAGCCGCGGGGGGGCCGAGGCAGATACGCAGTATTTT.

The CDR3 bases are TGTGCCAGCAGCCCCCGTAGCGGGGTGTACTCTGGGGCCAACGTCCTGACTTTC. It codes for CASSPRSGVYSGANVLTF. The V call is TRBV3-1 (or the pseudogene TRBV3-2), the J call TRBJ2-6; 8 bases align to TRBD2. Germline loops: CDR1 LGHDT, CDR2 YNNKEL (reference sequence). J lost 0 bases, V lost 4 bases, and 8 bases had no gene match. The CDR3 covers 18 residues.

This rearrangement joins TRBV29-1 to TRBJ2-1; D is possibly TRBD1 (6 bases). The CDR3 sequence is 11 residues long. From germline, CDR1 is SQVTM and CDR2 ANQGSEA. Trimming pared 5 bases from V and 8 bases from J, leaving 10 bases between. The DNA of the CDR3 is TGCAGCGTTATAACAGGGTATGAGCAGTTCTTC. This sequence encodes CSVITGYEQFF.

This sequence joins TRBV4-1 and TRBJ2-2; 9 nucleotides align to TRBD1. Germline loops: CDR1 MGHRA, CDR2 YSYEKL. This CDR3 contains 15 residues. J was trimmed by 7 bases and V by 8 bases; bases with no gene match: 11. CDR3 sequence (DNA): TGCGCCAGCGCCCCGGGACAGGGAGCGGACGGGGAGCTGTTTTTT. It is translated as CASAPGQGADGELFF.

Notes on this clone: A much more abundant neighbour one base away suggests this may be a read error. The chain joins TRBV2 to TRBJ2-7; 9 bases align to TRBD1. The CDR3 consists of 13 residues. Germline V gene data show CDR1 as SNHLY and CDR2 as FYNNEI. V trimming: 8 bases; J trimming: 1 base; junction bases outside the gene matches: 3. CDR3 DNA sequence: TGTGCCAGCTGGGACAGGGAGTCCTACGAGCAGTACTTC. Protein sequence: CASWDRESYEQYF. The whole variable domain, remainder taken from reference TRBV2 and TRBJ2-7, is EPEVTQTPSHQVTQMGQEVILRCVPISNHLYFYWYRQILGQKVEFLVSFYNNEISEKSEIFDDQFSVERPDGSNFTLKIRSTKLEDSAMYFCASWDRESYEQYFGPGTRLTVT.

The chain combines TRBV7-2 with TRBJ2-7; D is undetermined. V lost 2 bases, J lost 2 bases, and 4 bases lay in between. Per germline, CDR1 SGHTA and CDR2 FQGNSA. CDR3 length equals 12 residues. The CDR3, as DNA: TGTGCCAGCAGCTTATTCGCCTACGAGCAGTACTTC. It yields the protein CASSLFAYEQYF.

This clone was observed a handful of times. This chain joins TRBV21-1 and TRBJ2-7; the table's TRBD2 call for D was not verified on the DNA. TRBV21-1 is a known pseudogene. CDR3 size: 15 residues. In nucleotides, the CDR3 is TGTGCCAGCAGCAAAGGGAGCACTAGAAGACGCGAGCAGTACTTC. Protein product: CASSKGSTRRREQYF.

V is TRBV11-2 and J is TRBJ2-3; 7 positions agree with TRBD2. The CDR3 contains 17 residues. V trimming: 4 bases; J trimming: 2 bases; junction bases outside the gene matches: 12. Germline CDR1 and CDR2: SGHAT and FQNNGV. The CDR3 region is CASSSRGRGGFTDTQYF. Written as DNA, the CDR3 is TGTGCCAGCAGCTCGCGCGGGCGCGGGGGTTTCACAGATACGCAGTATTTT. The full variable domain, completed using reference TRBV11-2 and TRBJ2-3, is EAGVAQSPRYKIIEKRQSVAFWCNPISGHATLYWYQQILGQGPKLLIQFQNNGVVDDSQLPKDRFSAERLKGVDSTLKIQPAKLEDSAVYLCASSSRGRGGFTDTQYFGPGTRLTVL.

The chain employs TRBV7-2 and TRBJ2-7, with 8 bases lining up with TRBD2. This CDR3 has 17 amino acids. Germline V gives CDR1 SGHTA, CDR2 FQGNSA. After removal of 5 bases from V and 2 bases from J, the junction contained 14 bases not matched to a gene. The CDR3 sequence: CASSPRGGGGKPYEQYF. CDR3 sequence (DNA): TGTGCCAGCAGCCCTCGGGGGGGCGGGGGTAAACCCTACGAGCAGTACTTC. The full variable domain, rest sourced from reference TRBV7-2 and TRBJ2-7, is GAGVSQSPSNKVTEKGKDVELRCDPISGHTALYWYRQSLGQGLEFLIYFQGNSAPDKSGLPSDRFSAERTGGSVSTLTIQRTQQEDSAVYLCASSPRGGGGKPYEQYFGPGTRLTVT.

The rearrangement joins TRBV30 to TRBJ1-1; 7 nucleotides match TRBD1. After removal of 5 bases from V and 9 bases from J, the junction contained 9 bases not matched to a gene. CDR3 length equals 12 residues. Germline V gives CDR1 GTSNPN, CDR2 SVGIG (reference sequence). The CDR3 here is CAWYLRGRKAFF. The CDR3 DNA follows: TGTGCCTGGTATTTAAGGGGGCGCAAAGCTTTCTTT.

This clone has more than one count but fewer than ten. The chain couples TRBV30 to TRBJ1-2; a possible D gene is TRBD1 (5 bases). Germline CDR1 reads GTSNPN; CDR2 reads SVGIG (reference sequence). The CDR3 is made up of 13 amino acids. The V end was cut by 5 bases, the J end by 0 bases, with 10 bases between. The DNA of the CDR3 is TGTGCCTGGTTCACGGACACTAACTATGGCTACACCTTC. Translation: CAWFTDTNYGYTF.

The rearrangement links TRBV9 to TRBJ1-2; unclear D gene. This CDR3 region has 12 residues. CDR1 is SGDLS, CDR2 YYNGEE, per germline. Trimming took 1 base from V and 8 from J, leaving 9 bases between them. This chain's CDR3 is CASSVSSGGYTF. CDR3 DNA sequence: TGTGCCAGCAGCGTATCGTCGGGGGGCTACACCTTC.

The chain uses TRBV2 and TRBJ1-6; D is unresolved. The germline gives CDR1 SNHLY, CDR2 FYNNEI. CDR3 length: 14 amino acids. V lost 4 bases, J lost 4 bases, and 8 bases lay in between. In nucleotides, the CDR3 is TGTGCCAGCAGTGGGGAGAGGTATAATTCACCCCTCCACTTT. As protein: CASSGERYNSPLHF.

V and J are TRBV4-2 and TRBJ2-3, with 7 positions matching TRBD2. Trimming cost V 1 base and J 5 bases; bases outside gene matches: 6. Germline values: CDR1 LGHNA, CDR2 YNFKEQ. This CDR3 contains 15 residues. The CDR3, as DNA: TGTGCCAGCAGCCAAGGAGGCGGGGGAAAAGATACGCAGTATTTT. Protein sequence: CASSQGGGGKDTQYF.

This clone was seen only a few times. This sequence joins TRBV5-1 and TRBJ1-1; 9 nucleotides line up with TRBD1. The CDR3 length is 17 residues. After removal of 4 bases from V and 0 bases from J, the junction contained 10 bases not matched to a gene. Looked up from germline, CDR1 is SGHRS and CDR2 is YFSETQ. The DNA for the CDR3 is TGCGCCAGCAGCCTCGGACAGGGGAATATGGTGAACACTGAAGCTTTCTTT. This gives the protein CASSLGQGNMVNTEAFF. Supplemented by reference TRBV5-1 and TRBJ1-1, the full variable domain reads KAGVTQTPRYLIKTRGQQVTLSCSPISGHRSVSWYQQTPGQGLQFLFEYFSETQRNKGNFPGRFSGRQFSNSRSEMNVSTLELGDSALYLCASSLGQGNMVNTEAFFGQGTRLTVV.